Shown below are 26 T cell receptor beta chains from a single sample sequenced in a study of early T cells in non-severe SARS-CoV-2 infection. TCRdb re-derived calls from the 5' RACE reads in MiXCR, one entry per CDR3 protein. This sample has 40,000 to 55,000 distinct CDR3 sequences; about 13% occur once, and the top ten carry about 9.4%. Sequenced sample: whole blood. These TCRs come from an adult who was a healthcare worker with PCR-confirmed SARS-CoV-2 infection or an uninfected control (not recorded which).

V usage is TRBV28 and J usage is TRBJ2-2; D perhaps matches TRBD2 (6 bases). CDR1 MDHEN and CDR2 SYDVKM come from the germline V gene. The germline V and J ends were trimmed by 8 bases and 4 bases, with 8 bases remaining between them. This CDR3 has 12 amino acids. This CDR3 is CASRRGTGELFF. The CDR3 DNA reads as TGTGCCAGCCGGAGGGGCACCGGGGAGCTGTTTTTT.

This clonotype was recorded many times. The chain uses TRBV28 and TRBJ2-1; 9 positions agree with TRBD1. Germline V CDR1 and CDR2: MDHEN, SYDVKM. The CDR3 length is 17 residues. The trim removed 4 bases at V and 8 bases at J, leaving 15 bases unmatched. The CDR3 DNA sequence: TGTGCCAGCAGTTCGTACTCCGGGACAGGGAAGATAGATGAGCAGTTCTTC. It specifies CASSSYSGTGKIDEQFF.

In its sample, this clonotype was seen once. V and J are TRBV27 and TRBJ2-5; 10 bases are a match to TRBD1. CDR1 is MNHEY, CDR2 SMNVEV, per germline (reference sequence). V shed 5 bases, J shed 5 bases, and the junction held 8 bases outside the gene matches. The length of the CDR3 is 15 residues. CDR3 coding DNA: TGTGCCAGCAGTCCCGGGACAGGGGTTGAGGAGACCCAGTACTTC. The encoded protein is CASSPGTGVEETQYF.

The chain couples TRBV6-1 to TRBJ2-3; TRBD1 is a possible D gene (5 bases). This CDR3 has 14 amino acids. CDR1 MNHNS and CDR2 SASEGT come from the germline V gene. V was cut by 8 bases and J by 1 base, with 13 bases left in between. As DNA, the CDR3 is TGTGCCAGCGACAGCGTAGGGGGCACAGATACGCAGTATTTT. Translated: CASDSVGGTDTQYF.

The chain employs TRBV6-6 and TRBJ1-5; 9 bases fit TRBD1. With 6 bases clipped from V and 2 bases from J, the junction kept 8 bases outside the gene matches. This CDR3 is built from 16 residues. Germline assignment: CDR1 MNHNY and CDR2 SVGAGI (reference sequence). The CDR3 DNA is TGTGCCAGCAGACAGACAGGGGGGCGCGGCAATCAGCCCCAGCATTTT. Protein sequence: CASRQTGGRGNQPQHF.

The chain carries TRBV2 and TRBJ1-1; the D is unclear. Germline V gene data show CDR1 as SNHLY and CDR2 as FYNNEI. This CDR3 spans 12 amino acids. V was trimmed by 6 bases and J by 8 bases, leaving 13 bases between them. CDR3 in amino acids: CASREHPREAFF. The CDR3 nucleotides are TGTGCCAGCAGGGAGCACCCCCGAGAAGCTTTCTTT.

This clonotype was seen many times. DNA of the CDR3: TGCAGCGTTGAGGGACAGGGGGGGAATCCTTGGAATGAGCAGTTCTTC. This encodes CSVEGQGGNPWNEQFF. The V call is TRBV29-1, the J call TRBJ2-1; 11 bases agree with TRBD1. V dropped 3 bases and J dropped 7; count of bases not matched to a gene: 11. Germline values: CDR1 SQVTM, CDR2 ANQGSEA. The CDR3 sequence is 16 residues long.

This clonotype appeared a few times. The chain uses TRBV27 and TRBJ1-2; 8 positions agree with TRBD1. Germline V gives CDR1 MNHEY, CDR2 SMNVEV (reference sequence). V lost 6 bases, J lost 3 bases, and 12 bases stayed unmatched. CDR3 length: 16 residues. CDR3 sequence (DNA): TGTGCCAGCAGCACAATAGCAGGGGGCAATTACTATGGCTACACCTTC. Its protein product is CASSTIAGGNYYGYTF.

In nucleotides, the CDR3 is TGTGCCAGCCGGGCTGCCCTACTGGTCCACGAGCAGTACTTC. The encoded protein is CASRAALLVHEQYF. The genes are TRBV27 and TRBJ2-7; D is uncertain. CDR1 is MNHEY, CDR2 SMNVEV, per germline (reference sequence). The CDR3 is 14 residues long. Trimming took 8 bases from V and 5 from J, leaving 19 bases between them.

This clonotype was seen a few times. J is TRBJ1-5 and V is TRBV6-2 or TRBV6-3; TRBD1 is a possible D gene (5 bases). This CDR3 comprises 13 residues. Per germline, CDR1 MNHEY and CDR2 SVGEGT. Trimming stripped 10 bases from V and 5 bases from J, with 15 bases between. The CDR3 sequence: CATTFRADQPQHF. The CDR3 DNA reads TGTGCCACGACATTCAGGGCCGATCAGCCCCAGCATTTT.

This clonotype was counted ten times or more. CDR3 amino acids: CASSLWAGSAYNEQFF. The CDR3 DNA follows: TGTGCCAGCAGCTTATGGGCGGGATCGGCCTACAATGAGCAGTTCTTC. The genes are TRBV7-6 and TRBJ2-1; TRBD2 is a possible D gene (6 bases). CDR1 and CDR2 (germline): SGHVS, FNYEAQ. The CDR3 extends over 16 amino acids. The germline V and J ends were trimmed by 2 bases and 2 bases, with 13 bases remaining between them. Based on the CDR3 plus reference TRBV7-6 and TRBJ2-1, the full variable domain is GAGVSQSPRYKVTKRGQDVALRCDPISGHVSLYWYRQALGQGPEFLTYFNYEAQQDKSGLPNDRFSAERPEGSISTLTIQRTEQRDSAMYRCASSLWAGSAYNEQFFGPGTRLTVL.

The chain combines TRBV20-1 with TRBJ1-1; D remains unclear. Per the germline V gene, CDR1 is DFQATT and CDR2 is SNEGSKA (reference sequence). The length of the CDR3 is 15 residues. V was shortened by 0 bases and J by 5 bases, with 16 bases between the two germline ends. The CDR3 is CSARDLSRARTEAFF. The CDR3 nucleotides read TGCAGTGCTAGAGATCTCTCCCGGGCGAGGACTGAAGCTTTCTTT.

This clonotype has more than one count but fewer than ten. The CDR3 is CSVVAFQETQYF. The DNA for the CDR3 is TGCAGCGTTGTTGCCTTTCAAGAGACCCAGTACTTC. V is TRBV29-1 and J is TRBJ2-5; D not resolved. This CDR3 contains 12 residues. V was trimmed by 4 bases and J by 2 bases, leaving 8 bases between them. CDR1 is SQVTM and CDR2 is ANQGSEA in the germline V gene.

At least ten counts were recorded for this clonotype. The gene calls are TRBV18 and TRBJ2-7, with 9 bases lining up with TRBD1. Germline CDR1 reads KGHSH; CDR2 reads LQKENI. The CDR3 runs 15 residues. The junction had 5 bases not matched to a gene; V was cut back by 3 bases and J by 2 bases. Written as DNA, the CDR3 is TGTGCCAGCTCACCGGAGACAGGGGGGACCTACGAGCAGTACTTC. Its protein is CASSPETGGTYEQYF.

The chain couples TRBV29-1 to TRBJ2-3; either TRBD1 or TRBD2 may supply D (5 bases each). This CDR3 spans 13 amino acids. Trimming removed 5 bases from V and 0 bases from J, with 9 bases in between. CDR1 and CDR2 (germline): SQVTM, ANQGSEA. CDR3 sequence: CSVNRRSTDTQYF. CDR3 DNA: TGCAGCGTTAACAGGAGGAGCACAGATACGCAGTATTTT.

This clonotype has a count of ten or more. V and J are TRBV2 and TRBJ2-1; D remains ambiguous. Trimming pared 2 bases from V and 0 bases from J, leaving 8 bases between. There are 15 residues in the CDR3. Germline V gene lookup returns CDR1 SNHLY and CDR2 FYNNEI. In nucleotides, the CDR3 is TGTGCCAGCAGTGAAATCAGGTACTCCTACAATGAGCAGTTCTTC. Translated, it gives CASSEIRYSYNEQFF. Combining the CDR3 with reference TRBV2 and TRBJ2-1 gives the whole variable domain EPEVTQTPSHQVTQMGQEVILRCVPISNHLYFYWYRQILGQKVEFLVSFYNNEISEKSEIFDDQFSVERPDGSNFTLKIRSTKLEDSAMYFCASSEIRYSYNEQFFGPGTRLTVL.

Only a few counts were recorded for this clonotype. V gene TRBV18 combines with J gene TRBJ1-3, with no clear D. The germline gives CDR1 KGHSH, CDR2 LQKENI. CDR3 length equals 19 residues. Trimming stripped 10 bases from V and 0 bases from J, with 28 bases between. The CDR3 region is CATRTLGNPAIYSGNTIYF. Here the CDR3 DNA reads TGTGCCACCCGTACTTTAGGCAACCCGGCCATATACTCTGGAAACACCATATATTTT.

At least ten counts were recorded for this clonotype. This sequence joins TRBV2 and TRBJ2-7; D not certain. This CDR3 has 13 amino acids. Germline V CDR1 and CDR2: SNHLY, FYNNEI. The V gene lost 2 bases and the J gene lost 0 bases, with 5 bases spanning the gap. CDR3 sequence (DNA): TGTGCCAGCAGTGAAACGAGCTCCTACGAGCAGTACTTC. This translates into CASSETSSYEQYF.

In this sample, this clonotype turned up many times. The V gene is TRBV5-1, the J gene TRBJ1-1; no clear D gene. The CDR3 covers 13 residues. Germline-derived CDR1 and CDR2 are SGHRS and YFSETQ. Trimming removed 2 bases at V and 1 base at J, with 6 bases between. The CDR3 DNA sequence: TGCGCCAGCAGCTTCCAAGAGAACACTGAAGCTTTCTTT. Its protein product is CASSFQENTEAFF.

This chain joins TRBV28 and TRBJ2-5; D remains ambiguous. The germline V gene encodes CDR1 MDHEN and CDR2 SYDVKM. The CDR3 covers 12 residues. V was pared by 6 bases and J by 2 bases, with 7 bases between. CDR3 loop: CASRVGQETQYF. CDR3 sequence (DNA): TGTGCCAGCAGGGTGGGGCAAGAGACCCAGTACTTC.

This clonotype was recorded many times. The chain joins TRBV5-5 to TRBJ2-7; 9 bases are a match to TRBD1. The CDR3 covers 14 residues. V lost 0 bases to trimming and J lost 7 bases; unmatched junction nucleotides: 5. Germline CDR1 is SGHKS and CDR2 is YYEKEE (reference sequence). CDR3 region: CASSLDRGRREQYF. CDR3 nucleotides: TGTGCCAGCAGCTTGGACAGGGGGCGCAGGGAGCAGTACTTC.

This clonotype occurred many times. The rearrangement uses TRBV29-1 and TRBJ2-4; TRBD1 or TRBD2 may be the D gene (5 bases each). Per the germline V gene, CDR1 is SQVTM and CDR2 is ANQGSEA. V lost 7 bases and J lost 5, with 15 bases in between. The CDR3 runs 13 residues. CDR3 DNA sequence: TGCAGCGGGATGACAGCGGTCCAAAACATTCAGTACTTC. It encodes CSGMTAVQNIQYF.

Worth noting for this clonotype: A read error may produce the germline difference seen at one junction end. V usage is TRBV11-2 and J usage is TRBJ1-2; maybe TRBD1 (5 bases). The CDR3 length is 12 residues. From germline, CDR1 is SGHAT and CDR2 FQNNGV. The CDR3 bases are TGTGCCAGCAGCCGGGACCTCTATAGCTACACCTTC. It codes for CASSRDLYSYTF.

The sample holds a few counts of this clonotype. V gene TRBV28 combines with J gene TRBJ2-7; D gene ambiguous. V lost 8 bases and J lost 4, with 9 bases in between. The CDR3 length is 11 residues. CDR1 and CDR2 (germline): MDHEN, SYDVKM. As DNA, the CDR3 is TGTGCCAGCGGGCCTTTGTACGAGCAGTACTTC. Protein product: CASGPLYEQYF.

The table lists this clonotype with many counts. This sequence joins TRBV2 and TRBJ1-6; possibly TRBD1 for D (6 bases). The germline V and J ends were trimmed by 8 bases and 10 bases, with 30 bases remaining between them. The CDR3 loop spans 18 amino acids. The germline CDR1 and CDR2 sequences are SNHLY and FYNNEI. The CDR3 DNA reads TGTGCCAGCGCAACTACGGGACAAAGGCTTACCAGGGGATCACCCCTCCACTTT. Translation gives CASATTGQRLTRGSPLHF.

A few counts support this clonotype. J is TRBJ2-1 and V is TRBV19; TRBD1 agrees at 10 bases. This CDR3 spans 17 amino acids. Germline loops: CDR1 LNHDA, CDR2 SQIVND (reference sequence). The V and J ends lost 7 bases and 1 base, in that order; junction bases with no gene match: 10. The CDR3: CASTGTGAPRSYNEQFF. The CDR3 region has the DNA TGTGCCAGTACCGGGACAGGGGCCCCGAGGTCCTACAATGAGCAGTTCTTC.